This T cell receptor (beta chain) was observed in a study of cytomegalovirus exposure and HLA in healthy donors. In the study overall: As an earlier analysis found, 150 million to 200 million T cells yielded about 120 million unique TCR beta sequences. Findings of the study overall: The likely explanation for a cluster of highly shared sequence variants was sequencing artifact. Most TCR sequences were seen very rarely across donors, but some public TCRs occurred in many.

PCR employed 60 Vbeta and 13 Jbeta primers. Libraries were prepared by immunoSEQ multiplex PCR; TCRdb keeps only in-frame clonotypes and omits some of them. The table has 100,000 to 150,000 clones, 60% to 85% seen once; the top ten hold about 1.6%. This CDR3 is built from 19 residues. Per the germline V gene, CDR1 is GTSNPN and CDR2 is SVGIG (reference sequence). The J segment lost 5 bases and the V segment lost 4 bases, leaving 24 bases of the junction unmatched. Comment on this clone: Its antigen is still unknown.

The chain employs TRBV30 and TRBJ2-5, with 8 bases matching TRBD1. Sequenced material: PBMCs. This clonotype was sampled from a woman aged 18-30 years in good health and CMV-seronegative. The CDR3 protein is CAWIHDFRRQGMRTETQYF. The CDR3 DNA reads TGTGCCTGGATCCACGATTTCAGACGACAGGGGATGAGGACGGAGACCCAGTACTTC.